What follows are 20 T cell receptor beta chains derived from one specimen sequenced in a study of T cell responses to AZD1222 COVID-19 vaccine (TCRdb year 2021). Receptor libraries were prepared by the immunoSEQ multiplex PCR assay. TCRdb provides this immuneACCESS table in a form limited to in-frame rearrangements. Some clones are lacking; in checked studies, under half of them reflect an unresolved V gene, and why the rest are absent is not known. The sample table lists 250,000 to 300,000 clones, roughly 93% of them with a count of one. Together, the top ten hold approximately 0.52% of the sample. The sample's time point label, in plain terms: about 28 days (+/-7) after the second vaccine dose. The sample was peripheral blood, taken 28 days after the second AZD1222 dose. These receptors were collected from an adult who received the AZD1222 COVID-19 vaccine.

This rearrangement joins TRBV5-4 to TRBJ1-2; D might be TRBD1 (6 bases). The CDR3 sequence is 16 residues long. Trimming took 3 bases from V and 4 from J, leaving 19 bases between them. Germline CDR1 and CDR2: SGHNT and YYREEE (reference sequence). CDR3 DNA: TGTGCCAGCAGCTCTGAGGGTCGGGGGCGAGCCTATGGCTACACCTTC. This gives the protein CASSSEGRGRAYGYTF.

The chain has TRBV5-6 and TRBJ1-1; 9 nucleotides agree with TRBD1. The CDR3 is 13 residues long. Losses at the gene ends were 6 bases for V and 7 bases for J; bases not matched to a gene: 7. Per the germline V gene, CDR1 is SGHDT and CDR2 is YYEEEE. CDR3 loop: CASTMGTGNEAFF. CDR3 sequence (DNA): TGTGCCAGCACTATGGGGACAGGGAATGAAGCTTTCTTT. The whole variable domain, filled in from reference TRBV5-6 and TRBJ1-1, reads DAGVTQSPTHLIKTRGQQVTLRCSPKSGHDTVSWYQQALGQGPQFIFQYYEEEERQRGNFPDRFSGHQFPNYSSELNVNALLLGDSALYLCASTMGTGNEAFFGQGTRLTVV.

J is TRBJ2-1 and V is TRBV14, with D tentatively TRBD2 (6 bases). V was trimmed by 2 bases and J by 0 bases, leaving 8 bases between them. The CDR3 contains 15 residues. Germline CDR1 is SGHDN and CDR2 is FVKESK. The CDR3 region is CASSQLASSYNEQFF. The CDR3 region has the DNA TGTGCCAGCAGCCAACTAGCGAGCTCCTACAATGAGCAGTTCTTC.

This chain links TRBV5-5 with TRBJ1-2; unclear D gene. The length of the CDR3 is 15 residues. V lost 0 bases, J lost 4 bases, and 13 bases lay in between. The germline CDR1 and CDR2 sequences are SGHKS and YYEKEE (reference sequence). The CDR3 loop reads CASSLGERWGYGYTF. For the CDR3, the DNA is TGTGCCAGCAGCTTGGGAGAAAGGTGGGGCTATGGCTACACCTTC. Looking up the rest from reference TRBV5-5 and TRBJ1-2 gives the full variable domain: DAGVTQSPTHLIKTRGQQVTLRCSPISGHKSVSWYQQVLGQGPQFIFQYYEKEERGRGNFPDRFSARQFPNYSSELNVNALLLGDSALYLCASSLGERWGYGYTFGSGTRLTVV.

The rearrangement joins TRBV6-5 to TRBJ1-2; D ambiguous. Looked up from germline, CDR1 is MNHEY and CDR2 is SVGAGI. Trimming stripped 2 bases from V and 2 bases from J, with 6 bases between. The CDR3 covers 13 residues. CDR3 nucleotide sequence: TGTGCCAGCAGTTACCGGTTGAACTATGGCTACACCTTC. Translated, it gives CASSYRLNYGYTF.

The chain combines TRBV7-2 with TRBJ2-1; TRBD2 might be the D (5 bases). Trimming removed 3 bases at V and 3 bases at J, with 21 bases between. Looked up from germline, CDR1 is SGHTA and CDR2 is FQGNSA. The CDR3 runs to 18 residues. The CDR3 sequence is CASSFLDKTTRHYNEQFF. CDR3 nucleotide sequence: TGTGCCAGCAGCTTCCTCGATAAGACTACCCGTCACTACAATGAGCAGTTCTTC. Full variable domain (rest looked up from reference TRBV7-2 and TRBJ2-1): GAGVSQSPSNKVTEKGKDVELRCDPISGHTALYWYRQSLGQGLEFLIYFQGNSAPDKSGLPSDRFSAERTGGSVSTLTIQRTQQEDSAVYLCASSFLDKTTRHYNEQFFGPGTRLTVL.

The chain combines TRBV18 with TRBJ1-1; D ambiguous. Germline lookup yields CDR1 KGHSH and CDR2 LQKENI. The CDR3 length is 13 residues. Trimming took 3 bases from V and 5 from J, leaving 10 bases between them. The CDR3, as DNA: TGTGCCAGCTCACCGTCTGACCGAACTGAAGCTTTCTTT. It is translated as CASSPSDRTEAFF. Full variable domain (remainder filled in from reference TRBV18 and TRBJ1-1): NAGVMQNPRHLVRRRGQEARLRCSPMKGHSHVYWYRQLPEEGLKFMVYLQKENIIDESGMPKERFSAEFPKEGPSILRIQQVVRGDSAAYFCASSPSDRTEAFFGQGTRLTVV.

Points on this clone: This sample also contains other DNA sequences that code for the same CDR3. V and J are TRBV3-1 (or the pseudogene TRBV3-2) and TRBJ1-3; D is unclear. Trimming stripped 4 bases from V and 1 base from J, with 2 bases between. The germline gives CDR1 LGHDT, CDR2 YNNKEL (reference sequence). The CDR3 contains 12 residues. CDR3 amino acids: CASSPSGNTIYF. The CDR3, as DNA: TGTGCCAGCAGCCCATCTGGAAACACCATATATTTT.

CDR3: CSATGTGGTGELFF. Here the CDR3 DNA reads TGCAGCGCCACCGGGACAGGGGGCACCGGGGAGCTGTTTTTT. V gene TRBV29-1 combines with J gene TRBJ2-2, with 11 bases identical to TRBD1. Germline assignment: CDR1 SQVTM and CDR2 ANQGSEA. Trimming took 7 bases from V and 4 from J; bases not matched to a gene: 5. The CDR3 spans 14 residues.

This clone occurred once. The V and J genes are TRBV5-1 and TRBJ1-2; D not certain. In germline, CDR1 is SGHRS, CDR2 YFSETQ. V lost 0 bases and J 10 bases, leaving 13 bases between the germline ends. This CDR3 comprises 13 residues. This CDR3 is CASSLVGENFYTF. CDR3 bases: TGCGCCAGCAGCTTGGTGGGAGAGAATTTCTACACCTTC.

The chain joins TRBV24-1 to TRBJ1-5; TRBD1 matches 9 bases. This CDR3 contains 17 residues. V gave up 2 bases and J gave up 0 bases; unmatched junction bases: 4. Germline CDR1 is KGHDR and CDR2 is SFDVKD. Here the CDR3 DNA reads TGTGCCACCAGTGATTCTGGGACAGGGCATAGCAATCAGCCCCAGCATTTT. This translates into CATSDSGTGHSNQPQHF.

The chain uses TRBV30 and TRBJ2-7, with D perhaps TRBD2 (6 bases). The CDR3 length is 10 residues. Germline-derived CDR1 and CDR2 are GTSNPN and SVGIG (reference sequence). CDR3 amino acids: CAAEGYEQYF. The CDR3 nucleotides read TGTGCGGCGGAGGGCTACGAGCAGTACTTC.

This clone was seen a single time. The V gene is TRBV9, the J gene TRBJ2-3; D gene unclear. V lost 2 bases and J lost 0, with 10 bases in between. Per germline, CDR1 SGDLS and CDR2 YYNGEE. This CDR3 has 15 amino acids. CDR3 coding DNA: TGTGCCAGCAGCGTCGGCCGCGGTAGCACAGATACGCAGTATTTT. Its protein is CASSVGRGSTDTQYF.

This clone was detected only a few times. In nucleotides, the CDR3 is TGTGCCAGTAGTAGAAACCGGGCGGGGGGCGAGCAGTACTTC. Protein sequence: CASSRNRAGGEQYF. The J gene is TRBJ2-7, the V gene TRBV19; 8 nucleotides align to TRBD2. The CDR3 is made up of 14 amino acids. The J segment lost 6 bases and the V segment lost 4 bases, leaving 8 bases of the junction unmatched. CDR1 and CDR2 from the germline V gene are LNHDA and SQIVND (reference sequence).

The gene calls are TRBV6-2 or TRBV6-3 and TRBJ2-3; 7 bases fit TRBD1. From germline, CDR1 is MNHEY and CDR2 SVGEGT. The V segment lost 2 bases and the J segment 2 bases; nucleotides outside the gene matches: 16. The CDR3 has 19 residues. The CDR3 is CASSYLPGQDDGLTDTQYF. CDR3 nucleotides: TGTGCCAGCAGTTACCTCCCTGGACAGGACGATGGACTCACAGATACGCAGTATTTT.

The rearrangement joins TRBV19 to TRBJ2-1; D might be TRBD2 (6 bases). Trimming shortened V by 4 bases and J by 0 bases, and 10 bases separated the two germline ends. The CDR3 runs 15 residues. Germline values: CDR1 LNHDA, CDR2 SQIVND (reference sequence). CDR3 region: CASSTSARSYNEQFF. The DNA for the CDR3 is TGTGCCAGTAGTACTAGCGCCCGCTCCTACAATGAGCAGTTCTTC.

The genes are TRBV20-1 and TRBJ1-1; no definite D call. Germline V gives CDR1 DFQATT, CDR2 SNEGSKA (reference sequence). This CDR3 comprises 12 residues. V lost 3 bases and J 0 bases, leaving 5 bases between the germline ends. CDR3 nucleotide sequence: TGCAGTGCTAGTAGCATGAACACTGAAGCTTTCTTT. It encodes CSASSMNTEAFF.

The chain joins TRBV19 to TRBJ2-7; 7 bases are shared with TRBD1. Losses at the gene ends were 3 bases for V and 4 bases for J; bases not matched to a gene: 6. The CDR3 extends over 14 amino acids. The V gene's germline CDR1 is LNHDA and CDR2 SQIVND (reference sequence). Written as DNA, the CDR3 is TGTGCCAGTAGTATGGACCGGGACAGTTACGAGCAGTACTTC. Translated, it gives CASSMDRDSYEQYF.

The chain links TRBV5-1 to TRBJ2-2; D unresolved. This CDR3 spans 14 amino acids. Trimming left V 2 bases short and J 0 bases short, with 5 bases between. Germline CDR1 SGHRS, CDR2 YFSETQ. The CDR3 sequence: CASSLNPNTGELFF. The CDR3 DNA sequence: TGCGCCAGCAGCTTAAACCCGAACACCGGGGAGCTGTTTTTT.

This chain links TRBV9 with TRBJ2-1, with unresolved D. Between the trimmed V and J ends, which lost 0 bases and 5 bases, there was a span of 9 bases. The CDR3 consists of 14 residues. Germline V gene sequence: CDR1 SGDLS, CDR2 YYNGEE. In DNA form, the CDR3 reads TGTGCCAGCAGCGTAGGGGCCAGCAACAATGAGCAGTTCTTC. Translated, it gives CASSVGASNNEQFF. Using reference TRBV9 and TRBJ2-1 for the parts outside the CDR3, the full variable domain is DSGVTQTPKHLITATGQRVTLRCSPRSGDLSVYWYQQSLDQGLQFLIQYYNGEERAKGNILERFSAQQFPDLHSELNLSSLELGDSALYFCASSVGASNNEQFFGPGTRLTVL.